A single sample gave rise to the 28 T cell receptor beta chains below, sequenced in a study of shared clonotypes between healthy human individuals. Assay: immunoSEQ multiplex PCR; the TCRdb copy retains only in-frame clones and omits some. The sample carries around 1,900,000 clones, around 93% recorded once. Terminally differentiated effector memory CD45RA+ cells were excluded by CCR7 positive selection of CD45RO-negative cells. Material for sequencing was naive CD8+ T cells from PBMCs. These receptors came from a man between 18 and 29 years old in good health. Some clones in this sample may be carry-over from other donors' samples.

The chain employs TRBV16 and TRBJ2-7; D is uncertain. The CDR3 is 15 residues long. CDR1 is KGHSY and CDR2 is FQNENV in the germline V gene. Trimming left V 1 base short and J 3 bases short, with 13 bases between. In DNA form, the CDR3 reads TGTGCCAGCAGCCAATATCTCGTTTACAGCTACGAGCAGTACTTC. Amino acid sequence: CASSQYLVYSYEQYF. Supplemented by reference TRBV16 and TRBJ2-7, the full variable domain reads GEEVAQTPKHLVRGEGQKAKLYCAPIKGHSYVFWYQQVLKNEFKFLISFQNENVFDETGMPKERFSAKCLPNSPCSLEIQATKLEDSAVYFCASSQYLVYSYEQYFGPGTRLTVT.

This sequence joins TRBV7-6 and TRBJ2-1; D is unresolved. The germline gives CDR1 SGHVS, CDR2 FNYEAQ. The CDR3 totals 17 residues. V dropped 5 bases and J dropped 5 bases, with 22 bases sitting between them. The CDR3 loop reads CASSPPLVGSFHNEQFF. The CDR3 DNA sequence: TGTGCCAGCAGCCCCCCGCTCGTAGGGTCATTTCACAATGAGCAGTTCTTC.

V is TRBV7-9 and J is TRBJ2-1; 12 bases are a match to TRBD2. This CDR3 spans 15 amino acids. Germline lookup yields CDR1 SEHNR and CDR2 FQNEAQ (reference sequence). The junction had 3 bases not matched to a gene; V was cut back by 5 bases and J by 4 bases. The DNA of the CDR3 is TGTGCCAGCAGCAAGACTAGCGGGAGATACAATGAGCAGTTCTTC. Translation gives CASSKTSGRYNEQFF.

The chain employs TRBV27 and TRBJ2-1, with 10 bases aligning to TRBD2. The CDR3 totals 13 residues. Germline loops: CDR1 MNHEY, CDR2 SMNVEV (reference sequence). J gave up 9 bases and V 5 bases, and 4 bases lay outside the gene matches. Here the CDR3 reads CASSLAGVVEQFF. The CDR3 nucleotides read TGTGCCAGCAGTCTAGCGGGAGTGGTTGAGCAGTTCTTC.

This clone was found a few times. This sequence joins TRBV25-1 and TRBJ2-7; D unclear. The ends were cut back, 1 base at V and 5 bases at J, with 6 bases in the middle. There are 12 residues in the CDR3. The germline CDR1 and CDR2 sequences are MGHDK and SYGVNS. The CDR3 here is CASSESWDEQYF. In DNA, the CDR3 is TGTGCCAGCAGTGAATCATGGGACGAGCAGTACTTC.

This clone came up once. The chain recombines TRBV2 with TRBJ1-2; TRBD1 matches 9 bases. The CDR3 loop spans 17 amino acids. V gave up 5 bases and J gave up 5 bases; unmatched junction bases: 15. Germline assignment: CDR1 SNHLY and CDR2 FYNNEI. As DNA, the CDR3 is TGTGCCAGCAGTCCAAAGCGAAGCACCGGGACAGGGTATGGCTACACCTTC. Amino acid sequence: CASSPKRSTGTGYGYTF.

The chain links TRBV5-1 to TRBJ2-1; D may be TRBD2 (5 bases). The CDR3 is 13 amino acids. V was clipped by 9 bases and J by 7 bases, with 17 bases between them. Germline-derived CDR1 and CDR2 are SGHRS and YFSETQ. Written as DNA, the CDR3 is TGCGCCATCCGGACTGGTGTAGAGAATGAGCAGTTCTTC. Protein: CAIRTGVENEQFF.

The gene calls are TRBV5-8 and TRBJ1-4; D possibly corresponds to TRBD1 (6 bases). CDR1 is SGHTS and CDR2 is YDEGEE in the germline V gene. The V end lost 0 bases, the J end lost 8 bases, and 17 bases lay between the germline ends. The CDR3 runs to 16 residues. The CDR3, as DNA: TGTGCCAGCAGCTTGGGAGGGGGGCGCACAGAAGAAAAACTGTTTTTT. Translation: CASSLGGGRTEEKLFF.

Turning to this clone: This same CDR3 is encoded by further DNA sequences in the sample. The chain has TRBV27 and TRBJ2-1, with 9 bases that match TRBD1. With V trimmed by 6 bases and J by 3 bases, 6 bases remained unmatched. This CDR3 has 15 amino acids. In germline, CDR1 is MNHEY, CDR2 SMNVEV (reference sequence). This CDR3 is CASSLPGQGYNEQFF. CDR3 DNA sequence: TGTGCCAGCAGCTTACCGGGACAGGGCTACAATGAGCAGTTCTTC.

Comments on this clone: This clone may be a read error of a much larger clone one base away. This specimen includes other DNA sequences encoding the same CDR3. V gene TRBV7-9 combines with J gene TRBJ2-1; D gene uncertain. V was trimmed by 0 bases and J by 7 bases, leaving 4 bases between them. This CDR3 contains 12 residues. Germline loops: CDR1 SEHNR, CDR2 FQNEAQ (reference sequence). The CDR3 is CASSLAPNEQFF. CDR3 sequence (DNA): TGTGCCAGCAGCTTAGCGCCAAATGAGCAGTTCTTC.

Comments on this clone: Distinct nucleotide sequences in the sample also encode this CDR3. V is TRBV11-2 and J is TRBJ2-1, with D perhaps matching TRBD2 (5 bases). The germline V gene has CDR1 SGHAT and CDR2 FQNNGV. Between the trimmed V and J ends, which lost 3 bases and 0 bases, there was a span of 9 bases. This CDR3 has 15 amino acids. CDR3 loop: CASSLGGSSYNEQFF. CDR3 in DNA: TGTGCCAGCAGCTTGGGTGGGAGCTCCTACAATGAGCAGTTCTTC.

V is TRBV18 and J is TRBJ1-1, with a tentative D call TRBD1 (5 bases). The CDR3 has 16 amino acids. Per the germline V gene, CDR1 is KGHSH and CDR2 is LQKENI. V lost 8 bases to trimming and J lost 12 bases, with 31 bases between them. This CDR3 reads CASTRLPRNLESGPFF. The CDR3 DNA sequence: TGTGCCAGCACCCGCTTACCTAGGAATCTCGAGTCGGGACCTTTCTTT. Looking up the rest from reference TRBV18 and TRBJ1-1 gives the full variable domain: NAGVMQNPRHLVRRRGQEARLRCSPMKGHSHVYWYRQLPEEGLKFMVYLQKENIIDESGMPKERFSAEFPKEGPSILRIQQVVRGDSAAYFCASTRLPRNLESGPFFGQGTRLTVV.

This chain connects TRBV25-1 to TRBJ1-4, with D possibly being TRBD1 (5 bases). Germline V CDR1 and CDR2: MGHDK, SYGVNS. Trimming left V 0 bases short and J 8 bases short, with 10 bases between. This CDR3 contains 14 residues. The DNA for the CDR3 is TGTGCCAGCAGTGAATACGAGAAGGGGGAAAAACTGTTTTTT. Its translation is CASSEYEKGEKLFF.

The genes are TRBV27 and TRBJ2-2; the D gene could be TRBD1 or TRBD2 (5 bases each). CDR1 is MNHEY, CDR2 SMNVEV, per germline (reference sequence). V shed 6 bases and J shed 0 bases, with 14 bases lying between them. The CDR3 sequence is 16 residues long. The CDR3 region has the DNA TGTGCCAGCAGCAGTGCCGGGACCTCGAACACCGGGGAGCTGTTTTTT. Translation: CASSSAGTSNTGELFF.

The J gene is TRBJ2-3, the V gene TRBV2; 7 bases fit TRBD2. The CDR3 has 15 residues. Unmatched junction bases numbered 6, after V lost 6 bases and J lost 0 bases. Germline loops: CDR1 SNHLY, CDR2 FYNNEI. The DNA for the CDR3 is TGTGCCAGCAGGGCTACTAGCGTAAGCACAGATACGCAGTATTTT. Protein: CASRATSVSTDTQYF.

This chain links TRBV19 with TRBJ2-2; no clear D gene. Trimming took 2 bases from V and 4 from J, leaving 11 bases between them. The CDR3 spans 15 residues. Germline loops: CDR1 LNHDA, CDR2 SQIVND (reference sequence). CDR3 sequence reads: CASSIPPRGTGELFF. As DNA, the CDR3 is TGTGCCAGTAGTATACCCCCCCGAGGCACCGGGGAGCTGTTTTTT.

The chain is built from TRBV2 and TRBJ1-4; tentative D call: TRBD1 (5 bases). This CDR3 has 15 residues. Germline V lookup: CDR1 SNHLY, CDR2 FYNNEI. Trimming left V 11 bases short and J 7 bases short, with 23 bases between. CDR3 nucleotide sequence: TGTGCCGGGGGTTGGGTACTCCATAGTAGTGAAAAACTGTTTTTT. Its translation is CAGGWVLHSSEKLFF.

The chain recombines TRBV16 with TRBJ2-1, with TRBD1 as a possible D gene (5 bases). Trimming pared 4 bases from V and 6 bases from J, leaving 22 bases between. The CDR3 loop spans 17 amino acids. Germline-derived CDR1 and CDR2 are KGHSY and FQNENV. The CDR3 sequence: CASSRRTAGLGVNEQFF. The CDR3 nucleotides read TGTGCCAGCAGCCGACGAACGGCCGGGCTAGGGGTCAATGAGCAGTTCTTC.

The chain has TRBV7-2 and TRBJ2-3; TRBD1 agrees at 9 bases. Germline lookup yields CDR1 SGHTA and CDR2 FQGNSA. The V gene end was trimmed by 3 bases and the J gene end by 4 bases; junction bases not matched to a gene: 11. The CDR3 contains 17 residues. The CDR3 DNA reads TGTGCCAGCAGCTTCCCTACGGGACAGGGATTCGCAGATACGCAGTATTTT. It translates to CASSFPTGQGFADTQYF. The whole variable domain, filled in from reference TRBV7-2 and TRBJ2-3, reads GAGVSQSPSNKVTEKGKDVELRCDPISGHTALYWYRQSLGQGLEFLIYFQGNSAPDKSGLPSDRFSAERTGGSVSTLTIQRTQQEDSAVYLCASSFPTGQGFADTQYFGPGTRLTVL.

This chain joins TRBV2 and TRBJ2-1; no definite D call. The CDR3 totals 14 residues. Germline values: CDR1 SNHLY, CDR2 FYNNEI. V was clipped by 5 bases and J by 4 bases, with 12 bases between them. DNA for the CDR3: TGTGCCAGCAGTCCCGGACGGAATTACAATGAGCAGTTCTTC. It specifies CASSPGRNYNEQFF.

On this clone itself: Other DNA sequences of this sample code for an identical CDR3. The chain recombines TRBV27 with TRBJ1-6; 9 nucleotides line up with TRBD1. CDR1 is MNHEY and CDR2 is SMNVEV in the germline V gene (reference sequence). The length of the CDR3 is 14 residues. Unmatched junction bases numbered 3, after V lost 3 bases and J lost 9 bases. CDR3 DNA: TGTGCCAGCAGTTTCCGGGACAGGGTTTCACCCCTCCACTTT. It codes for CASSFRDRVSPLHF.

V and J are TRBV29-1 and TRBJ1-2; D is unclear. Germline V CDR1 and CDR2: SQVTM, ANQGSEA. Trimming took off 4 bases at V and 4 bases at J, with 13 bases between the two ends. This CDR3 region has 13 residues. The CDR3 DNA reads TGCAGCGTTGTCGAGGGTTACAGCTATGGCTACACCTTC. Protein sequence: CSVVEGYSYGYTF.

The rearrangement uses TRBV28 and TRBJ1-1, with TRBD1 matching over 7 bases. The V and J ends lost 8 bases and 0 bases, in that order; junction bases with no gene match: 15. This CDR3 is built from 17 residues. In germline, CDR1 is MDHEN, CDR2 SYDVKM. The CDR3 sequence is CASRPHPGQILNTEAFF. The CDR3 DNA follows: TGTGCCAGCCGGCCCCACCCGGGACAGATCTTGAACACTGAAGCTTTCTTT. The entire variable domain, with the rest obtained from reference TRBV28 and TRBJ1-1, is as follows: DVKVTQSSRYLVKRTGEKVFLECVQDMDHENMFWYRQDPGLGLRLIYFSYDVKMKEKGDIPEGYSVSREKKERFSLILESASTNQTSMYLCASRPHPGQILNTEAFFGQGTRLTVV.

Note on this clone: Distinct nucleotide sequences in the sample also encode this CDR3. The V call is TRBV5-1, the J call TRBJ2-7; 12 positions match TRBD2. Germline trimming cut 4 bases from V and 2 bases from J; bases unmatched to any gene: 4. Per germline, CDR1 SGHRS and CDR2 YFSETQ. The CDR3 length is 15 residues. The CDR3, as DNA: TGCGCCAGCAGCCCCCTAGCGGGAGGGCCCTACGAGCAGTACTTC. This sequence encodes CASSPLAGGPYEQYF. Supplemented by reference TRBV5-1 and TRBJ2-7, the full variable domain reads KAGVTQTPRYLIKTRGQQVTLSCSPISGHRSVSWYQQTPGQGLQFLFEYFSETQRNKGNFPGRFSGRQFSNSRSEMNVSTLELGDSALYLCASSPLAGGPYEQYFGPGTRLTVT.

V is TRBV28 and J is TRBJ1-2; D gene ambiguous. CDR3 length: 16 amino acids. Germline-derived CDR1 and CDR2 are MDHEN and SYDVKM. V was cut by 1 base and J by 8 bases, with 20 bases left in between. As DNA, the CDR3 is TGTGCCAGCAGTTTATTAGTTGCGGGGTATCCAGAGGGCTACACCTTC. Its protein is CASSLLVAGYPEGYTF.

J is TRBJ2-5 and V is TRBV7-2; no firm D call. V lost 1 base, J lost 1 base, and 7 bases lay in between. This CDR3 is 14 amino acids long. The germline V gene encodes CDR1 SGHTA and CDR2 FQGNSA. CDR3 DNA sequence: TGTGCCAGCAGCTTAGTAGGCTTCCAAGAGACCCAGTACTTC. Translation gives CASSLVGFQETQYF.

The chain employs TRBV5-1 and TRBJ2-1, with D possibly being TRBD2 (5 bases). V dropped 4 bases and J dropped 6 bases, with 20 bases sitting between them. Looked up from germline, CDR1 is SGHRS and CDR2 is YFSETQ. CDR3 length equals 16 residues. The CDR3 loop is CASSGLVGVEPNEQFF. In nucleotides, the CDR3 is TGCGCCAGCAGCGGCCTGGTGGGAGTTGAACCCAATGAGCAGTTCTTC.

V and J are TRBV7-9 and TRBJ2-1; D is tentatively TRBD1 or TRBD2 (6 bases each). The CDR3 consists of 14 residues. CDR1 and CDR2 (germline): SEHNR, FQNEAQ (reference sequence). The V and J ends lost 8 bases and 8 bases respectively, with 19 bases between them. CDR3 residues: CASRVGGGVDEQFF. Here the CDR3 DNA reads TGTGCCAGCCGCGTTGGAGGGGGTGTGGATGAGCAGTTCTTC.